This T cell receptor beta chain was captured in a study of cytomegalovirus exposure and HLA in healthy donors. Study-wide results and limits: TCR beta V- and J-gene trimming was later associated with a missense DCLRE1C variant.

With regard to this clone: As yet, its antigen is unknown.

V was trimmed by 2 bases and J by 3 bases, leaving 11 bases between them. The CDR3 spans 14 residues. Germline CDR1 reads SGHRS; CDR2 reads YFSETQ. Primers for the PCR totalled 60 Vbeta and 13 Jbeta. Clones were read by immunoSEQ multiplex PCR, and TCRdb kept only the in-frame ones, dropping some. The data hold 80,000 to 100,000 clones, with about 70% observed a single time. The chain has TRBV5-1 and TRBJ1-1; D is perhaps TRBD1 (6 bases). This TCR derives from a female donor in good health and CMV-seronegative. Material for sequencing was PBMCs. CDR3 coding DNA: TGCGCCAGCAGCTTACAGGGTGAGGACACTGAAGCTTTCTTT. Residues: CASSLQGEDTEAFF.